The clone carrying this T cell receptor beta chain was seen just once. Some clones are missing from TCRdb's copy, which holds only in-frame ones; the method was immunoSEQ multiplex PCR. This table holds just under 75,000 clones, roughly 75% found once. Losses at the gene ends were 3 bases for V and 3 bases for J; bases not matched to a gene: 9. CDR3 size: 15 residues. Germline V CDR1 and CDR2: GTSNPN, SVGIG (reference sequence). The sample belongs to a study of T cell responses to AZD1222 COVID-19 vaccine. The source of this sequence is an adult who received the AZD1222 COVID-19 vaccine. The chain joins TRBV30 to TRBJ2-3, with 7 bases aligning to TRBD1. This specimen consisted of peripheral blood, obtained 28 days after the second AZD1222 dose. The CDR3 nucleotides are TGTGCCTGGAGCGGCGGACAGGCCAGAACAGATACGCAGTATTTT. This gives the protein CAWSGGQARTDTQYF.